The 11 T cell receptor beta chains below all came from one sample that was sequenced in a study of CD8 T cells in ankylosing spondylitis. These TCRs are of unknown antigen specificity. General study findings and limits: A TCR beta motif made of 7 to 9 highly homologous variants seemed typical of ankylosing spondylitis blood.

One entry per CDR3 protein results from TCRdb running MiXCR on the 5' RACE reads. The profile shows a few hundred thousand distinct CDR3 sequences, 5.5% to 7.5% of them singletons. Sequenced input: blood, either unsorted or a sorted T cell fraction (not recorded which). Receptors were obtained from a male donor with ankylosing spondylitis.

The table lists this clonotype with a few counts. The gene calls are TRBV27 and TRBJ2-7; TRBD1 agrees at 7 bases. CDR1 and CDR2 from the germline V gene are MNHEY and SMNVEV (reference sequence). The CDR3 covers 13 residues. Trimming took 8 bases from V and 2 from J; bases not matched to a gene: 6. CDR3 sequence reads: CASGDREPYEQYF. DNA of the CDR3: TGTGCCAGCGGCGACAGGGAACCCTACGAGCAGTACTTC.

The J gene is TRBJ1-2, the V gene TRBV20-1; TRBD1 aligns across 7 bases. The CDR3 spans 14 residues. Germline CDR1 is DFQATT and CDR2 is SNEGSKA (reference sequence). With V trimmed by 1 base and J by 4 bases, 6 bases remained unmatched. In DNA form, the CDR3 reads TGCAGTGCTAGAGCCCGGACAGGCCCCTATGGCTACACCTTC. As protein: CSARARTGPYGYTF.

There are many counts of this clonotype. The chain has TRBV20-1 and TRBJ2-1; D possibly corresponds to TRBD2 (6 bases). Germline V CDR1 and CDR2: DFQATT, SNEGSKA (reference sequence). The V end was cut by 2 bases, the J end by 7 bases, with 12 bases between. The CDR3 length is 13 residues. CDR3 loop: CSARLAQKNEQFF. CDR3 in DNA: TGCAGTGCTAGACTAGCGCAGAAGAATGAGCAGTTCTTC.

The rearrangement links TRBV2 to TRBJ2-7; 10 positions match TRBD2. The CDR3 sequence is 12 residues long. The germline gives CDR1 SNHLY, CDR2 FYNNEI. The V segment lost 8 bases and the J segment 5 bases; nucleotides outside the gene matches: 3. CDR3 region: CASLLAGNEQYF. The CDR3 DNA sequence: TGTGCCAGCTTACTAGCGGGAAACGAGCAGTACTTC.

This clonotype was seen many times. The chain links TRBV27 to TRBJ1-6, with 9 bases fitting TRBD1. Germline V gene lookup returns CDR1 MNHEY and CDR2 SMNVEV (reference sequence). Trimming took 5 bases from V and 8 from J; bases not matched to a gene: 13. This CDR3 comprises 17 residues. The CDR3 sequence: CASSPTPWTGDYSPLHF. DNA of the CDR3: TGTGCCAGCAGTCCTACACCTTGGACAGGGGACTATTCACCCCTCCACTTT.

This clonotype was seen at least ten times. CDR3 in amino acids: CASSSRLAGASYEQYF. The CDR3 nucleotides are TGTGCCAGCAGCTCCCGACTAGCGGGGGCCTCCTACGAGCAGTACTTC. The chain has TRBV7-8 and TRBJ2-7, with 12 bases lining up with TRBD2. Unmatched junction bases numbered 4, after V lost 4 bases and J lost 0 bases. The germline gives CDR1 SGHVS, CDR2 FQNEAQ. The CDR3 has 16 residues.

The V gene is TRBV5-5, the J gene TRBJ2-1; D possibly corresponds to TRBD1 (5 bases). Germline V gives CDR1 SGHKS, CDR2 YYEKEE (reference sequence). The V end lost 8 bases, the J end lost 6 bases, and 18 bases lay between the germline ends. The CDR3 totals 14 residues. The CDR3 region has the DNA TGTGCCAGGGGCCTGGGGCTCAGCTGCAATGAGCAGTTCTTC. This sequence encodes CARGLGLSCNEQFF.

This clonotype was seen repeatedly, ten times or more. The chain links TRBV2 to TRBJ2-2; D call uncertain. The germline V gene encodes CDR1 SNHLY and CDR2 FYNNEI. The CDR3 length is 14 residues. V gave up 4 bases and J gave up 4 bases, with 10 bases separating them. The CDR3 sequence is CASSGSLATGELFF. The CDR3 nucleotides are TGTGCCAGCAGTGGTAGCTTGGCCACCGGGGAGCTGTTTTTT.

This clonotype was seen only a few times. The J gene is TRBJ2-5, the V gene TRBV5-1; a weak D match, TRBD2 (6 bases). The CDR3 is made up of 17 amino acids. Germline lookup yields CDR1 SGHRS and CDR2 YFSETQ. Trimming removed 5 bases at V and 2 bases at J, with 22 bases between. The CDR3: CASSTHDSGGIQETQYF. As DNA, the CDR3 is TGCGCCAGCAGTACGCACGACTCGGGCGGGATTCAAGAGACCCAGTACTTC.

This clonotype was picked up many times. The V gene is TRBV6-1, the J gene TRBJ2-3, with 7 bases matching TRBD1. The CDR3 has 15 amino acids. Germline V gives CDR1 MNHNS, CDR2 SASEGT. J lost 5 bases, V lost 5 bases, and 10 bases had no gene match. The DNA for the CDR3 is TGTGCCAGCAGTCGCAAGACAGGGTCTGAAGATACGCAGTATTTT. Protein product: CASSRKTGSEDTQYF.

The chain joins TRBV6-2 or TRBV6-3 to TRBJ2-1, with 10 bases identical to TRBD1. The V and J ends lost 5 bases and 9 bases, in that order; junction bases with no gene match: 10. CDR3 size: 15 residues. CDR1 MNHEY and CDR2 SVGEGT come from the germline V gene. The CDR3 reads CASSPGTGDLGEQFF. In DNA, the CDR3 is TGTGCCAGCAGTCCGGGGACAGGGGATTTAGGTGAGCAGTTCTTC.